This T cell receptor (beta chain) was sequenced in a study of blood T cell repertoires in COVID-19. About the research overall: Both acute and convalescent COVID-19 samples were obtained from the United States, Italy and Spain. Sample material is recorded as cDNA or gDNA derived from T cells, B-cell-depleted T cells, or PBMCs.

Per the study methods: Estimated nucleated cell counts came from reference gene primer amplification. Some clones are missing from TCRdb's copy, which holds only in-frame ones; the method was immunoSEQ multiplex PCR. V and J calls and clone size come straight from that table; D and trimming were deduced from the DNA. The sample holds about 140,000 clones; around 80% are singletons and the top ten take roughly 13%. The CDR3 runs 13 residues. Per germline, CDR1 MNHEY and CDR2 SMNVEV (reference sequence). The V end lost 6 bases, the J end lost 4 bases, and 10 bases lay between the germline ends. This clone was seen repeatedly, ten times or more.

The clonotype was recovered from a man aged 80 or over with acute or convalescent COVID-19. This sequence joins TRBV27 and TRBJ2-1, with a possible D match to TRBD2 (5 bases). Sample: peripheral blood. CDR3 nucleotide sequence: TGTGCCAGCAGGACGGACTTGTACAATGAGCAGTTCTTC. Protein sequence: CASRTDLYNEQFF.